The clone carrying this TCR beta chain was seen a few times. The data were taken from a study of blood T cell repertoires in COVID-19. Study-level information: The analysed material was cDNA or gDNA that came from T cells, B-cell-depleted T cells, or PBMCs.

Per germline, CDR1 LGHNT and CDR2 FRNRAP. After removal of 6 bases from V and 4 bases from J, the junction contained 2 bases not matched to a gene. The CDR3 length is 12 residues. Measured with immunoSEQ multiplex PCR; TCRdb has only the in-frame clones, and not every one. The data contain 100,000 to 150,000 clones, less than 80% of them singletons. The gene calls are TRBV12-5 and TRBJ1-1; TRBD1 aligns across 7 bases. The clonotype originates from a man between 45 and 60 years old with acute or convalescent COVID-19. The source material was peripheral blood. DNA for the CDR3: TGTGCTAGTGGGGAGGGGGCCACTGAAGCTTTCTTT. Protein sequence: CASGEGATEAFF. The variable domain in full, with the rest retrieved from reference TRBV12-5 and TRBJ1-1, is DARVTQTPRHKVTEMGQEVTMRCQPILGHNTVFWYRQTMMQGLELLAYFRNRAPLDDSGMPKDRFSAEMPDATLATLKIQPSEPRDSAVYFCASGEGATEAFFGQGTRLTVV.